This T cell receptor beta chain was observed in a study of blood T cell repertoires in COVID-19 (TCRdb year 2020). General notes on the study: Samples from collaborators originated in the United States, Italy and Spain and spanned both the acute and convalescent phases of COVID-19. The material from the prospective study consisted of cDNA or gDNA derived from T cells, B-cell-depleted T cells, or PBMCs. Subjects who had been exposed to COVID-19, were actively infected with it, or had recovered from it provided the deeply sampled blood TCRbeta repertoires that made up the dataset. A freely available public database, intended as a resource for researchers studying the immune response to SARS-CoV-2, is where the repertoires were released. Samples were obtained from the ongoing ImmuneRACE study (first 160 participants) and from 1,254 subjects provided by 6 global collaborators. A de-identified subject ID, COVID-19 status, age in years and sex were almost always included in the sample metadata. Where available, HLA class I and class II types were obtained from metadata supplied by the sample provider rather than from assay-based typing. What the work shows at the level of the full study, not this receptor alone: Clinical and demographic metadata were provided uncurated, with the amount varying by source and participant.

V trim: 2 bases; J trim: 6 bases; unmatched bases: 7. The CDR3, cysteine through phenylalanine, is 16 amino acids long. This entry keeps only the CDR3 DNA: 48 bases, framed from base 1. Looking up the germline V gene yields CDR1 SGHVS and CDR2 FQNEAQ. Details on this clone: It lacks a known antigen. No base quality information exists; no much larger clone differs at one position.

TCRbeta CDR3 regions were amplified from genomic DNA by means of the immunoSEQ Assay, a bias-controlled multiplex PCR. Per the original workflow: Nucleated cell counts per sample were estimated from amplification of reference gene primers within the assay. To quantify the absolute abundance of each unique TCRbeta CDR3 rearrangement, sequence reads were collapsed and filtered. For each sample, productive Simpson clonality was calculated as the square root of Simpson's diversity index across productive rearrangements. This immuneACCESS table, as held by TCRdb, lists in-frame sequences with V and J called but not all clones. Of the missing ones, under half trace to an unresolved V gene in checked studies; the others have no known cause. The DNA was the basis for D and trimming; V, J and clone size are from that table. The sample includes hundreds of thousands of clones, with approximately 90% observed a single time. Approximately 9.4% of the sample comes from the top ten.

Participants in the prospective study were aged roughly 18 to 89 years, lived in about two dozen United States geographic areas, and enrolled through a virtual design. Cohort assignment in the prospective study relied on participant-reported clinical history from a screening survey and a study questionnaire. Recovered participants in ImmuneRACE Cohort 3 were defined by two consecutive negative NP/OP PCR tests, clearance by a healthcare professional, or resolution of symptoms. In the prospective study, whole blood, serum and a nasopharyngeal or oropharyngeal swab were collected from each participant by mobile phlebotomists. Prospective study participants could optionally give additional blood draws and questionnaires over a roughly 2-month period. Prospective study blood samples were shipped either frozen or at room temperature before DNA extraction.

The rearranged chain carries TRBV7-8 and TRBJ2-2; the central 9 bases match TRBD1. The sequence derives from a woman aged 40 to 50 who had recovered from COVID-19. Sequencing used PBMCs or T cells enriched from blood (not recorded which). Here the CDR3 is given as CASSLSNRGHSGELFF. The nucleotide sequence is given as TGTGCCAGCAGCTTAAGTAACAGGGGGCATTCCGGGGAGCTGTTTTTT.